This TCR beta chain was found in a study of siplizumab effects on memory and regulatory T cells. Study results and caveats: Naive or memory phenotype assignment was not possible for roughly 75-96% of proliferating CD4+ or CD8+ clones.

V dropped 6 bases and J dropped 0; count of bases not matched to a gene: 16. The CDR3 sequence is 18 residues long. CDR1 SGHAT and CDR2 FQNNGV come from the germline V gene. Profiled with immunoSEQ multiplex PCR; TCRdb holds only in-frame clones, not every one. The sample includes approximately 92,000 clones, around 94% of them seen just once. This clone has only one observation. Its antigen is still unknown. The receptor's source is a human donor in good health. The source material was non-Treg CD4+ T cells sorted from blood. V gene TRBV11-2 combines with J gene TRBJ2-7, with 8 bases identical to TRBD2. The chain's CDR3 is CASSFPQLGGTSSYEQYF. The CDR3 DNA sequence: TGTGCCAGCAGTTTTCCTCAACTCGGCGGGACTAGCTCCTACGAGCAGTACTTC.